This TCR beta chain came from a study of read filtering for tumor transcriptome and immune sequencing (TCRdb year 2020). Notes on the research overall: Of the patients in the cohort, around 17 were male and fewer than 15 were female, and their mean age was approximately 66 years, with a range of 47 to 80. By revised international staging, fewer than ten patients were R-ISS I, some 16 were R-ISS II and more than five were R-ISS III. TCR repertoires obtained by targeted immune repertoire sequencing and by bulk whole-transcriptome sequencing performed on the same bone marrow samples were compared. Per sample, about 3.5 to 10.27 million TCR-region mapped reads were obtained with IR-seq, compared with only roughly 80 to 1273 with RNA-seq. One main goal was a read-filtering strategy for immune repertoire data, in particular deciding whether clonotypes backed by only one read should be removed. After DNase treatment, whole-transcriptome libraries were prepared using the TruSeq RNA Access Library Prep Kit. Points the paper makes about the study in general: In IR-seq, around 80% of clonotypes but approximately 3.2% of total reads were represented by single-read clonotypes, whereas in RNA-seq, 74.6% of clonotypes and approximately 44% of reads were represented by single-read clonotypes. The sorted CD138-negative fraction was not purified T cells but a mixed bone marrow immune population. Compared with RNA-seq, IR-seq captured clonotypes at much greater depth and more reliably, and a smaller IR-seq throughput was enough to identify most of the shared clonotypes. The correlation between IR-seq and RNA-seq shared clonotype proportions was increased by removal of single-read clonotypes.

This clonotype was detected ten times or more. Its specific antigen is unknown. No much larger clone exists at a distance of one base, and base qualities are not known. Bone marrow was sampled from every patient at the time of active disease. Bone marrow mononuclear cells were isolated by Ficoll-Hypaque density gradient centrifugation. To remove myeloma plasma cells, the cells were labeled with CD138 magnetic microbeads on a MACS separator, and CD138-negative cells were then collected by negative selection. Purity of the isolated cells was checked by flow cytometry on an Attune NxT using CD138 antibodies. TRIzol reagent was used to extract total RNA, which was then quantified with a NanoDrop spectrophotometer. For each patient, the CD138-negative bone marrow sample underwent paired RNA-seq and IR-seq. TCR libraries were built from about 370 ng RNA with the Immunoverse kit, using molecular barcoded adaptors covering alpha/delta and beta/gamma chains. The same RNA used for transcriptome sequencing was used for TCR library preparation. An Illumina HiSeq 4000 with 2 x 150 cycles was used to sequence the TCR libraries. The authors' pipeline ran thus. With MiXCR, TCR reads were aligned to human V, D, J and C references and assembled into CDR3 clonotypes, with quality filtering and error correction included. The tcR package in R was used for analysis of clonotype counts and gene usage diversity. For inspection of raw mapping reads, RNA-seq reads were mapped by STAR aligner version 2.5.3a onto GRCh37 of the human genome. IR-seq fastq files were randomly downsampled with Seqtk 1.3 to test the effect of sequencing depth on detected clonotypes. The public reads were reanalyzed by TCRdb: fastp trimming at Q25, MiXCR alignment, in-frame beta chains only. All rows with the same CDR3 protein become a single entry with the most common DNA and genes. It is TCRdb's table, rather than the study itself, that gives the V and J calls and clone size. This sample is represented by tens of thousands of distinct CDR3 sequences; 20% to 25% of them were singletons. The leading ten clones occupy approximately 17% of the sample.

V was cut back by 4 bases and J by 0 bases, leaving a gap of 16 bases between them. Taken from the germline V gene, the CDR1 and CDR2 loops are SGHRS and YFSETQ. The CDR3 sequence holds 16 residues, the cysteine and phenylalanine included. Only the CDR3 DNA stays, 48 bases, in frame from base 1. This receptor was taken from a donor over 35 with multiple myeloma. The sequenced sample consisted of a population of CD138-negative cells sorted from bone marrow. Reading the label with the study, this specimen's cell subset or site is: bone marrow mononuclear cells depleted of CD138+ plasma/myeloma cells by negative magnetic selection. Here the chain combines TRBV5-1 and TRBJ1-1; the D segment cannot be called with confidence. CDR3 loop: CASSPGFDYMNTEAFF. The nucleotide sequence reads TGCGCCAGCAGCCCTGGTTTCGACTATATGAACACTGAAGCTTTCTTT.